These 21 T cell receptor beta chains were sequenced from one sample in a study of technical replicates of blood from a handful of donors. Method: immunoSEQ multiplex PCR; TCRdb's copy keeps in-frame clones and lacks some. The table lists some 83,000 clones, 93% of them singletons. Specimen: T cells isolated from PBMCs. These receptors all come from a human donor in good health.

This clone was seen just once. This sequence joins TRBV2 and TRBJ2-2; D perhaps matches TRBD1 (6 bases). Germline assignment: CDR1 SNHLY and CDR2 FYNNEI. The CDR3 length is 15 residues. Trimming left V 3 bases short and J 1 base short, with 9 bases between. CDR3 DNA sequence: TGTGCCAGCAGTGAGGACAGCATGAACACCGGGGAGCTGTTTTTT. Its translation: CASSEDSMNTGELFF.

The CDR3 loop reads CASSVSGHNSYEQYF. CDR3 coding DNA: TGTGCCAGCAGCGTATCGGGACATAACTCCTACGAGCAGTACTTC. The chain employs TRBV9 and TRBJ2-7; possibly TRBD1 for D (6 bases). This CDR3 is 15 amino acids long. The V end was cut by 1 base, the J end by 0 bases, with 11 bases between. Germline V gives CDR1 SGDLS, CDR2 YYNGEE. Full variable domain (outside the CDR3, taken from reference TRBV9 and TRBJ2-7): DSGVTQTPKHLITATGQRVTLRCSPRSGDLSVYWYQQSLDQGLQFLIQYYNGEERAKGNILERFSAQQFPDLHSELNLSSLELGDSALYFCASSVSGHNSYEQYFGPGTRLTVT.

The CDR3 DNA is TGTGCCAGCAGCCAGGGGAGGAGCGGGAGCGGTACCGGGGAGCTGTTTTTT. Protein product: CASSQGRSGSGTGELFF. The rearrangement uses TRBV4-2 and TRBJ2-2, with 8 bases lining up with TRBD2. CDR3 length: 17 amino acids. With 3 bases clipped from V and 5 bases from J, the junction kept 11 bases outside the gene matches. Looked up from germline, CDR1 is LGHNA and CDR2 is YNFKEQ.

This clone was found once. This chain uses TRBV9 with TRBJ2-1; TRBD2 agrees at 11 bases. Losses at the gene ends were 4 bases for V and 7 bases for J; bases not matched to a gene: 7. The CDR3 is 15 residues long. Looked up from germline, CDR1 is SGDLS and CDR2 is YYNGEE. The CDR3 protein is CASSLGTSGLNEQFF. The CDR3 DNA reads as TGTGCCAGCAGCCTCGGGACTAGCGGACTTAATGAGCAGTTCTTC.

The V gene is TRBV4-3, the J gene TRBJ2-1; 9 bases fit TRBD1. J was trimmed by 5 bases and V by 2 bases; bases with no gene match: 4. CDR1 is LGHNA and CDR2 is YSLEER in the germline V gene. The CDR3 runs 15 residues. The CDR3 region is CASSQSGTGHNEQFF. Written as DNA, the CDR3 is TGCGCCAGCAGCCAATCCGGGACAGGGCACAATGAGCAGTTCTTC.

This clone was recorded once. The CDR3 here is CASKDSTGWGKRVYEQYF. For the CDR3, the DNA is TGTGCCAGCAAGGATTCGACAGGGTGGGGTAAGAGGGTTTACGAGCAGTACTTC. The chain carries TRBV27 and TRBJ2-7, with 7 bases aligning to TRBD1. The CDR3 extends over 18 amino acids. Germline V gene sequence: CDR1 MNHEY, CDR2 SMNVEV (reference sequence). The V and J ends lost 7 bases and 4 bases, in that order; junction bases with no gene match: 22.

About this clone itself: The same CDR3 is also encoded by other DNA sequences in this sample. The V call is TRBV28, the J call TRBJ1-5; D uncertain. V lost 2 bases and J 1 base, leaving 6 bases between the germline ends. This CDR3 is 14 amino acids long. CDR1 and CDR2 from the germline V gene are MDHEN and SYDVKM. The CDR3 region has the DNA TGTGCCAGCAGTTTAGGGCAAAGCAATCAGCCCCAGCATTTT. Translation: CASSLGQSNQPQHF.

The rearrangement uses TRBV7-2 and TRBJ1-3; tentatively, D is TRBD1 (6 bases). This CDR3 is 14 amino acids long. V lost 4 bases and J lost 1, with 8 bases in between. CDR1 and CDR2 (germline): SGHTA, FQGNSA. The CDR3 sequence is CASSSQGSGNTIYF. CDR3 sequence (DNA): TGTGCCAGCAGCTCACAGGGATCTGGAAACACCATATATTTT.

The rearrangement uses TRBV7-6 and TRBJ1-4; D may be TRBD1 (6 bases). CDR1 is SGHVS, CDR2 FNYEAQ, per germline. With 1 base removed from V and 8 bases from J, the gap between germline ends came to 14 bases. CDR3 size: 15 residues. CDR3 sequence: CASSLVPGEGEKLFF. CDR3 DNA sequence: TGTGCCAGCAGCTTAGTTCCAGGGGAGGGGGAAAAACTGTTTTTT.

This clone was seen a handful of times. V usage is TRBV5-1 and J usage is TRBJ2-7; a possible D gene is TRBD2 (5 bases). V was trimmed by 4 bases and J by 3 bases, leaving 14 bases between them. Germline lookup yields CDR1 SGHRS and CDR2 YFSETQ. The CDR3 extends over 14 amino acids. The DNA of the CDR3 is TGCGCCAGCAGCAGGACTGATCTTGGCTACGAGCAGTACTTC. Protein product: CASSRTDLGYEQYF.

The chain links TRBV4-2 to TRBJ1-1, with D possibly being TRBD1 (5 bases). Trimming removed 0 bases at V and 3 bases at J, with 8 bases between. CDR3 length: 14 residues. Per germline, CDR1 LGHNA and CDR2 YNFKEQ. The CDR3 bases are TGTGCCAGCAGCCAAGATTCAGGGTACACTGAAGCTTTCTTT. Protein product: CASSQDSGYTEAFF.

The chain links TRBV6-1 to TRBJ1-1; D remains ambiguous. Trimming shortened V by 6 bases and J by 1 base, and 15 bases separated the two germline ends. CDR3 size: 15 residues. The V gene's germline CDR1 is MNHNS and CDR2 SASEGT. CDR3 DNA: TGTGCCAGCAGCCCGCTGAACCTAAAGAACACTGAAGCTTTCTTT. Protein product: CASSPLNLKNTEAFF.

The V gene is TRBV6-6, the J gene TRBJ2-7; TRBD2 aligns across 12 bases. V was pared by 5 bases and J by 5 bases, with 7 bases of the junction left unmatched. This CDR3 has 15 amino acids. Germline CDR1 reads MNHNY; CDR2 reads SVGAGI (reference sequence). CDR3 nucleotide sequence: TGTGCCAGCAGTCCTGGACTAGCGGGGAACCACGAGCAGTACTTC. Protein sequence: CASSPGLAGNHEQYF.

The CDR3 is CASSLYVAGELFF. DNA of the CDR3: TGTGCCAGCAGTTTATATGTCGCCGGGGAGCTGTTTTTT. The V gene is TRBV27, the J gene TRBJ2-2; no definite D call. The germline V and J ends were trimmed by 1 base and 6 bases, with 6 bases remaining between them. Germline CDR1 reads MNHEY; CDR2 reads SMNVEV (reference sequence). This CDR3 spans 13 amino acids.

The V gene is TRBV6-6, the J gene TRBJ1-2; possible D gene TRBD1, 6 bases. The CDR3 length is 12 residues. CDR1 and CDR2 from the germline V gene are MNHNY and SVGAGI (reference sequence). V dropped 5 bases and J dropped 4 bases, with 8 bases sitting between them. The CDR3 DNA is TGTGCCAGCAGTGGGGACACCTATGGCTACACCTTC. Its translation: CASSGDTYGYTF.

The chain couples TRBV9 to TRBJ1-2, with 9 bases fitting TRBD1. The germline CDR1 and CDR2 sequences are SGDLS and YYNGEE. The CDR3 sequence is 15 residues long. The ends lost 0 bases at V and 4 bases at J; junction bases unmatched: 4. CDR3 residues: CASSVGGQGSYGYTF. The DNA for the CDR3 is TGTGCCAGCAGCGTAGGAGGACAGGGGAGCTATGGCTACACCTTC.

The gene calls are TRBV19 and TRBJ1-2; 8 positions agree with TRBD1. CDR3 size: 14 residues. Germline lookup yields CDR1 LNHDA and CDR2 SQIVND (reference sequence). V dropped 6 bases and J dropped 4; count of bases not matched to a gene: 7. In nucleotides, the CDR3 is TGTGCCAGTAGCGAGGACAGGGACGGCTATGGCTACACCTTC. Amino acids: CASSEDRDGYGYTF.

This chain's CDR3 is CASSQQVSGANVLTF. Written as DNA, the CDR3 is TGTGCCAGCAGTCAACAGGTATCTGGGGCCAACGTCCTGACTTTC. The V call is TRBV6-5, the J call TRBJ2-6; D is perhaps TRBD1 (5 bases). Germline V gives CDR1 MNHEY, CDR2 SVGAGI. V lost 5 bases and J 1 base, leaving 9 bases between the germline ends. The CDR3 is 15 amino acids.

The V and J genes are TRBV7-9 and TRBJ2-2; no definite D call. CDR3 length equals 12 residues. V lost 3 bases and J lost 6, with 5 bases in between. The V gene's germline CDR1 is SEHNR and CDR2 FQNEAQ (reference sequence). The CDR3 region is CASSFIPGELFF. In DNA form, the CDR3 reads TGTGCCAGCAGCTTTATTCCCGGGGAGCTGTTTTTT.

The chain employs TRBV7-8 and TRBJ2-1; D remains unclear. This CDR3 spans 13 amino acids. The V and J ends lost 1 base and 8 bases respectively, with 9 bases between them. Germline loops: CDR1 SGHVS, CDR2 FQNEAQ. The CDR3 is CASSLGYSDEQFF. In DNA form, the CDR3 reads TGTGCCAGCAGCTTAGGCTACTCCGATGAGCAGTTCTTC. The full variable domain, with the rest looked up from reference TRBV7-8 and TRBJ2-1, is GAGVSQSPRYKVAKRGQDVALRCDPISGHVSLFWYQQALGQGPEFLTYFQNEAQLDKSGLPSDRFFAERPEGSVSTLKIQRTQQEDSAVYLCASSLGYSDEQFFGPGTRLTVL.

The chain recombines TRBV5-1 with TRBJ2-3, with TRBD2 identical over 7 bases. This CDR3 region has 15 residues. The V segment lost 0 bases and the J segment 2 bases; nucleotides outside the gene matches: 3. Per the germline V gene, CDR1 is SGHRS and CDR2 is YFSETQ. The CDR3 DNA reads TGCGCCAGCAGCTTGGCAGCGGGGACCACAGATACGCAGTATTTT. Protein product: CASSLAAGTTDTQYF.